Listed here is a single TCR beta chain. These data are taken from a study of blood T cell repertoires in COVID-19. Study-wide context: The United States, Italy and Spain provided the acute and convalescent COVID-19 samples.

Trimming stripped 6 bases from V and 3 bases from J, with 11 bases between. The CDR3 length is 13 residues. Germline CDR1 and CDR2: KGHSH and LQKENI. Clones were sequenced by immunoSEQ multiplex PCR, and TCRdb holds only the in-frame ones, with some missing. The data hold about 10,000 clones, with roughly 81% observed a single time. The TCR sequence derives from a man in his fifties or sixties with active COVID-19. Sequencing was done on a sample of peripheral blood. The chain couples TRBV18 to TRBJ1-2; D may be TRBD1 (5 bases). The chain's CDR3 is CASSPREDYGYTF. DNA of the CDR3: TGTGCCAGCTCTCCCAGGGAAGACTATGGCTACACCTTC.